These 5 T cell receptor beta chains share one sample of origin, sequenced in a study of T cell repertoires in cytomegalovirus infection (dated by TCRdb to between 2018 and 2021). In the paper's terms, the treatment or condition label means: in vitro stimulation with specific CMV peptide epitopes to enrich CMV-specific T cells. The instrument given in TCRdb is Illumina HiSeq 1500. TCRdb's own reprocessing of the public reads used fastp at Q25 and MiXCR and kept productive beta chains. Rows with a matching CDR3 protein are joined into one entry that keeps the most common DNA and genes. In all, the sample holds hundreds of thousands of distinct CDR3 sequences, and about a third of those were seen once. The biggest ten clones account for about an eighth of the sample. The antigens for these receptors are not known. The material was cultured CD8+ T cells from PBMCs, obtained from culture after CMV antigen stimulation. The receptors shown here come from a human donor in good health (CMV status not recorded). Some clones in this sample may be carry-over from other donors' samples.

This clonotype has ten or more counts. This chain uses TRBV7-9 with TRBJ1-1; D unclear. The V end lost 7 bases, the J end lost 1 base, and 16 bases lay between the germline ends. CDR1 and CDR2 from the germline V gene are SEHNR and FQNEAQ (reference sequence). The CDR3 contains 15 residues. CDR3 coding DNA: TGTGCCAGCAACCATCTCGAGGCAGGGAACACTGAAGCTTTCTTT. Protein: CASNHLEAGNTEAFF.

Ten or more counts support this clonotype. V gene TRBV7-2 combines with J gene TRBJ2-7; D perhaps matches TRBD2 (6 bases). The CDR3 extends over 15 amino acids. The germline CDR1 and CDR2 sequences are SGHTA and FQGNSA. Trimming cost V 4 bases and J 2 bases, with 15 bases left between them. The CDR3 region is CASSWTEEGTYEQYV. CDR3 nucleotides: TGTGCCAGCAGCTGGACTGAGGAGGGAACCTACGAGCAGTACGTC.

A note on this clonotype: This clone may be a read error of a much larger clone one base away. CDR3 bases: TGTGTCAGCAGCTTAGCGCTAGGGACACGGACTGACTTGAACACTGAAGCTTTCTTT. Its translation is CVSSLALGTRTDLNTEAFF. The rearrangement uses TRBV7-9 and TRBJ1-1; D may be TRBD1 (6 bases). This CDR3 contains 19 residues. The germline V gene encodes CDR1 SEHNR and CDR2 FQNEAQ (reference sequence).

This clonotype was picked up a small number of times. The chain couples TRBV19 to TRBJ1-5, with D hard to call. The CDR3 spans 14 residues. The germline V gene encodes CDR1 LNHDA and CDR2 SQIVND (reference sequence). V lost 8 bases and J lost 1, with 12 bases in between. The CDR3 sequence is CASPYTGSNQPQHF. The DNA of the CDR3 is TGTGCCAGTCCATACACGGGGAGCAATCAGCCCCAGCATTTT.

V is TRBV6-1 and J is TRBJ1-2; no clear D gene. This CDR3 region has 15 residues. The ends were cut back, 0 bases at V and 7 bases at J, with 15 bases in the middle. Germline CDR1 and CDR2: MNHNS and SASEGT. This chain's CDR3 is CASSEALPTWFGYTF. The CDR3 bases are TGTGCCAGCAGTGAAGCGCTTCCTACTTGGTTTGGCTACACCTTC.